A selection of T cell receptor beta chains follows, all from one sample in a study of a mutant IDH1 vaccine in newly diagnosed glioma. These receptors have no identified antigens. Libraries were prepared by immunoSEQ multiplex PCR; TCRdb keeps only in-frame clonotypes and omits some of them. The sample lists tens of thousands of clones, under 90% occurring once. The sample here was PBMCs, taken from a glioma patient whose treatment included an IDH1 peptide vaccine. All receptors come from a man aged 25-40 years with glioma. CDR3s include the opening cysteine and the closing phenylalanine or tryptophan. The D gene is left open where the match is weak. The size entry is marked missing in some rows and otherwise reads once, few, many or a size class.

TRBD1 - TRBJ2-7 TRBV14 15 TGTGCCAGCAGCCAAGACCCGGGACAGAGTTACGAGCAGTACTTC CASSQDPGQSYEQYF
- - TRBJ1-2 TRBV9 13 TGTGCCAGCAGCGTCCTAGGGGACTATGGCTACACCTTC CASSVLGDYGYTF
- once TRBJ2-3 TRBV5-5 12 TGTGCCAGCAGCTTAAGAGCAGATACGCAGTATTTT CASSLRADTQYF
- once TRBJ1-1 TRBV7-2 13 TGTGCCAGCAGTATAACACGGTACACTGAAGCTTTCTTT CASSITRYTEAFF
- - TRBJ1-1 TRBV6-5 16 TGTGCCAGCAGTTACTCCCCCTCGCAACGGACGTCTGAAGCTTTCTTT CASSYSPSQRTSEAFF
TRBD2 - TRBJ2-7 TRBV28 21 TGTGCCAGCAGTCTACCGTTTGGGGTAGCGGGGGGTCCTTATTACTCCTACGAGCAGTACTTC CASSLPFGVAGGPYYSYEQYF
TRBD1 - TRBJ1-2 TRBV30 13 TGTGCCTGGAGGTGGACAGGGAGTCGCGGCTACACCTTC CAWRWTGSRGYTF
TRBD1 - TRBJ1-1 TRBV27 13 TGTGCCAGCAGGCGAACAGGGGGCACTGAAGCTTTCTTT CASRRTGGTEAFF
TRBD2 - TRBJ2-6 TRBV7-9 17 TGTGCCAGCAGCGCGGGGGGATTGTTCGCTGGGGCCAACGTCCTGACTTTC CASSAGGLFAGANVLTF
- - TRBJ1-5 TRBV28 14 TGTGCCAGCAGTTTAGTGGGAGGAAATCAGCCCCAGCATTTT CASSLVGGNQPQHF
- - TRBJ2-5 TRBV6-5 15 TGTGCCAGCAGTTCCCCCGGCAGTAGCCAAGAGACCCAGTACTTC CASSSPGSSQETQYF
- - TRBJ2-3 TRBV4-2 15 TGTGCCAGCAGTCCGACCTACCCTAGCACAGATACGCAGTATTTT CASSPTYPSTDTQYF
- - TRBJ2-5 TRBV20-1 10 TGCAGTGTCAGTCGGGGGACCCAGTACTTC CSVSRGTQYF
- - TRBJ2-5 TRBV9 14 TGTGCCAGCAGCCGGAGTTCGGAGCGCGAGACCCAGTACTTC CASSRSSERETQYF
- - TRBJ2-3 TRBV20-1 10 TGCAGTGCTAGAATGGGTTACGTGTATTTT CSARMGYVYF
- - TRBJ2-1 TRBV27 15 TGTGCCAGCAGTTTAGAGCGGTCGAGATACAATGAGCAGTTCTTC CASSLERSRYNEQFF
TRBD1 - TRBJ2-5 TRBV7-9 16 TGTGCCAGCAGCTTAGCCCTATCAACAGGGGAAGAGACCCAGTACTTC CASSLALSTGEETQYF
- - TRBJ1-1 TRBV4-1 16 TGCGCCAGCAGCCAATATACAGGGACGGGTCACACTGAAGCTTTCTTT CASSQYTGTGHTEAFF
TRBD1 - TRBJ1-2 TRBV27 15 TGTGCCAGCAAACCCACGGGACAGGGAGGATATGGCTACACCTTC CASKPTGQGGYGYTF
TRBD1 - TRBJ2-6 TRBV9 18 TGTGCCAGCAGCCTCCGCGGGACAGGGGGGTCTGGGGCCAACGTCCTGACTTTC CASSLRGTGGSGANVLTF
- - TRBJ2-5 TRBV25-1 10 TGTGCCAGCAGTGAAGAGACCCAGTACTTC CASSEETQYF
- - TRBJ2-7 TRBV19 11 TGTGCCAGTAGTATAGGTAACGAGCAGTACTTC CASSIGNEQYF
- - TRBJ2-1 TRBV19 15 TGTGCCAGTAGTACCCGGGACGGCTCCTACAATGAGCAGTTCTTC CASSTRDGSYNEQFF
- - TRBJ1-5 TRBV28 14 TGTGCCAGCACCCTCAGGCGGCGGGGGAAGCCCCAGCATTTT CASTLRRRGKPQHF
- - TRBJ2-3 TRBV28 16 TGTGCCAGCAGTAAAAACCGGGATAGACGCACAGATACGCAGTATTTT CASSKNRDRRTDTQYF
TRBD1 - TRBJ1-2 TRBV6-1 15 TGTGCCAGCAGCCCAGGGGGCGACTTGATCTATGGCTACACCTTC CASSPGGDLIYGYTF
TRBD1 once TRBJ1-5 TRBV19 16 TGTGCCAGTAGTGCGCGGACAGGGGCTCGCAATCAGCCCCAGCATTTT CASSARTGARNQPQHF
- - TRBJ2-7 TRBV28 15 TGTGCCAGCAGTCTCGACAGTACTAATGAGAACGAGCAGTACTTC CASSLDSTNENEQYF
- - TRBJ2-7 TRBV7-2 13 TGTGCCAGCAGCTCCCGGACCCTCTACGAGCAGTACTTC CASSSRTLYEQYF